These 21 T cell receptor beta chains were sequenced from one sample in a study of molecular identifiers for immune sequencing clone quantification. One entry per CDR3 protein, called by TCRdb with MiXCR from the PCR reads. This sample carries approximately 97,000 distinct CDR3 sequences, approximately 24% of them seen once, and the ten largest clones take 0.85% to 0.95%. The sample comprised naive CD8+ T cells from blood, with Jurkat cell RNA spiked in. The subset here: FACS-sorted CD8+CD4-CCR7+CD45RA+ naive T cells. The receptors derive from a human donor in good health. Some libraries in this study had Jurkat cell RNA spiked in.

Comments on this clonotype: A clone one base away is much larger, so this may be a read error. The rearrangement links TRBV7-9 to TRBJ2-5; tentatively, D is TRBD1 (6 bases). With the DNA end fitting TRBJ2-1 better, the J assignment may be wrong. This CDR3 spans 15 amino acids. Germline V CDR1 and CDR2: SEHNR, FQNEAQ (reference sequence). CDR3 coding DNA: TGTGCCAGCAGCCCAGAGCAGACGGGACAAGAGACCCAGTTCTTC. Translating it yields CASSPEQTGQETQFF.

The sample holds many counts of this clonotype. The chain uses TRBV5-1 and TRBJ2-5, with 9 bases that match TRBD1. CDR3 length equals 15 residues. Per germline, CDR1 SGHRS and CDR2 YFSETQ. V lost 4 bases and J lost 1; bases outside the gene matches: 5. The CDR3 DNA sequence: TGCGCCAGCAGCCTTCCGACAGGGGGCCAAGAGACCCAGTACTTC. Encoded protein: CASSLPTGGQETQYF.

In its sample, this clonotype was seen many times. The chain links TRBV6-2 or TRBV6-3 to TRBJ2-7, with D perhaps matching TRBD2 (6 bases). The length of the CDR3 is 12 residues. The germline V and J ends were trimmed by 0 bases and 6 bases, with 6 bases remaining between them. The germline V gene has CDR1 MNHEY and CDR2 SVGEGT. CDR3 in DNA: TGTGCCAGCAGTTACTCGCGGGGCGAGCAGTACTTC. Protein: CASSYSRGEQYF.

On this clonotype itself: A single base separates this from a much larger clone, so it may be a read error. The chain is built from TRBV29-1 and TRBJ2-7, with D possibly being TRBD1 or TRBD2 (5 bases each). Germline V gene lookup returns CDR1 SQVTM and CDR2 ANQGSEA. The CDR3 extends over 14 amino acids. V was cut by 4 bases and J by 5 bases, with 18 bases left in between. The CDR3 nucleotides are TGCAGCGTTGCCCTGGCGCAGGGACCCAACGAGCAGTACTTC. Translating it yields CSVALAQGPNEQYF.

The count of this clonotype is one. One base away lies a much larger clone, so this may be a sequencing read error. The chain couples TRBV6-2 or TRBV6-3 to TRBJ2-5; D perhaps matches TRBD2 (5 bases). The germline CDR1 and CDR2 sequences are MNHEY and SVGEGT. This CDR3 spans 11 amino acids. CDR3 sequence: CATSWEETQYF. For the CDR3, the DNA is TGTGCCACCAGTTGGGAGGAGACCCAGTACTTC.

Notes on this clonotype: One end of the junction fails to match germline, which may point to a read error. This rearrangement joins TRBV7-9 to TRBJ2-6; no definite D call. There are 16 residues in the CDR3. Germline V gene data show CDR1 as SEHNR and CDR2 as FQNEAQ (reference sequence). The CDR3 loop reads CASNLGRNSRANILTF. Here the CDR3 DNA reads TGTGCCAGCAACTTAGGACGGAACTCTAGGGCCAACATCCTAACTTTC.

There are a few counts of this clonotype. The rearrangement uses TRBV24-1 and TRBJ2-1, with 12 bases identical to TRBD2. This CDR3 is 17 amino acids long. V was pared by 4 bases and J by 4 bases, with 7 bases of the junction left unmatched. Per germline, CDR1 KGHDR and CDR2 SFDVKD. DNA of the CDR3: TGTGCCACCAGTGACCCACGACTAGCGGGAGCTTACAATGAGCAGTTCTTC. As protein: CATSDPRLAGAYNEQFF.

Of note for this clonotype: This may arise from a read error, as a much more abundant clone is one base away. This chain uses TRBV5-6 with TRBJ1-5; 7 bases fit TRBD1. This CDR3 is built from 15 residues. Germline loops: CDR1 SGHDT, CDR2 YYEEEE. The CDR3 spells CASSFDRARDQHQHF. In DNA form, the CDR3 reads TGTGCCAGCAGCTTCGACAGGGCAAGGGATCAGCACCAGCATTTT. Filled out from reference TRBV5-6 and TRBJ1-5, the complete variable domain reads DAGVTQSPTHLIKTRGQQVTLRCSPKSGHDTVSWYQQALGQGPQFIFQYYEEEERQRGNFPDRFSGHQFPNYSSELNVNALLLGDSALYLCASSFDRARDQHQHFGDGTRLSIL.

The table lists this clonotype with many counts. This sequence joins TRBV3-1 and TRBJ1-1; D call uncertain. The CDR3 is made up of 12 amino acids. V was clipped by 1 base and J by 3 bases, with 3 bases between them. Looked up from germline, CDR1 is LGHDT and CDR2 is YNNKEL (reference sequence). The CDR3, as DNA: TGTGCCAGCAGCCAAGCTTACACTGAAGCTTTCTTT. Amino acid sequence: CASSQAYTEAFF.

This clonotype was picked up many times. The J gene is TRBJ2-5, the V gene TRBV20-1; TRBD1 aligns across 8 bases. The germline V gene encodes CDR1 DFQATT and CDR2 SNEGSKA (reference sequence). Unmatched junction bases numbered 8, after V lost 6 bases and J lost 2 bases. This CDR3 has 14 amino acids. The CDR3, as DNA: TGCAGTGCGACGCGGACAGGGCCGCAAGAGACCCAGTACTTC. It translates to CSATRTGPQETQYF.

This clonotype was seen repeatedly, ten times or more. V is TRBV5-6 and J is TRBJ2-1; weak D call: TRBD2 (5 bases). Trimming removed 4 bases at V and 10 bases at J, with 12 bases between. There are 12 residues in the CDR3. Germline-derived CDR1 and CDR2 are SGHDT and YYEEEE. The CDR3 DNA reads as TGTGCCAGCAGCGCTCTAGCTCGGGAGCAGTTCTTC. Protein: CASSALAREQFF.

This chain connects TRBV7-3 to TRBJ2-3; unclear D gene. V was cut by 5 bases and J by 4 bases, with 13 bases left in between. Germline V lookup: CDR1 SGHTA, CDR2 FQGTGA. The CDR3 is made up of 14 amino acids. Written as DNA, the CDR3 is TGTGCCAGCAGCCCGCCCGGGCGCGCAGATACGCAGTATTTT. Its protein is CASSPPGRADTQYF.

This clonotype showed up many times. The chain carries TRBV6-5 and TRBJ2-3; possibly TRBD1 for D (5 bases). The CDR3 extends over 14 amino acids. Germline loops: CDR1 MNHEY, CDR2 SVGAGI. V was trimmed by 6 bases and J by 4 bases, leaving 14 bases between them. CDR3 nucleotide sequence: TGTGCCAGCAGCCCAGGGTTCGGGTCAGATACGCAGTATTTT. Its translation: CASSPGFGSDTQYF.

This clonotype was seen at least ten times. V gene TRBV27 combines with J gene TRBJ2-7; 8 positions agree with TRBD1. Trimming cost V 0 bases and J 2 bases; bases outside gene matches: 0. Germline assignment: CDR1 MNHEY and CDR2 SMNVEV (reference sequence). The CDR3 sequence is 14 residues long. The CDR3 sequence: CASSLSQGAYEQYF. The DNA of the CDR3 is TGTGCCAGCAGTTTATCACAGGGGGCCTACGAGCAGTACTTC.

This clonotype was seen a few times. A much larger clone lies a single base off, so this may be a read error. This sequence joins TRBV11-2 and TRBJ2-3, with a tentative D call TRBD2 (7 bases). Trimming removed 4 bases at V and 1 base at J, with 15 bases between. Germline V gives CDR1 SGHAT, CDR2 FQNNGV. There are 16 residues in the CDR3. CDR3 region: CASSSGTNRGTDTQYF. As DNA, the CDR3 is TGTGCCAGCAGCTCGGGGACTAACAGGGGCACAGATACGCAGTATTTT.

Regarding this clonotype: Just one base apart from a much larger clone, this may be a read error. The CDR3 does not end in the conserved phenylalanine or tryptophan, so this is likely a read error. The J gene is TRBJ1-1, the V gene TRBV6-6, with D uncertain. Trimming left V 2 bases short and J 3 bases short, with 7 bases between. This CDR3 has 13 amino acids. Looked up from germline, CDR1 is MNHNY and CDR2 is SVGAGI (reference sequence). The CDR3, as DNA: TGTGCCAGCAGTTACGCGGGATACACTGAAGCTTTCTCT. Amino acid sequence: CASSYAGYTEAFS.

In this sample, this clonotype turned up a few times. CDR3 protein: CASSPPGRREQYF. CDR3 nucleotides: TGTGCCAGCTCACCACCGGGGCGTAGGGAGCAGTACTTC. The rearrangement links TRBV18 to TRBJ2-7, with D tentatively TRBD1 (5 bases). The CDR3 extends over 13 amino acids. The V end lost 0 bases, the J end lost 7 bases, and 10 bases lay between the germline ends. From germline, CDR1 is KGHSH and CDR2 LQKENI.

Details on this clonotype: This may be a read error, as it is one base from a much larger clone. Since the CDR3 does not end with the conserved phenylalanine or tryptophan, this likely comes from a read error. The V gene is TRBV18, the J gene TRBJ2-3, with D possibly being TRBD2 (6 bases). CDR3 length: 16 amino acids. Trimming removed 5 bases at V and 2 bases at J, with 17 bases between. Germline values: CDR1 KGHSH, CDR2 LQKENI. The CDR3 DNA reads TGTGCCAGCTCAGACCGGGACTTCGCCACCACAGATACGCAGTATTCT. Translation gives CASSDRDFATTDTQYS.

In its sample, this clonotype was seen many times. The chain employs TRBV27 and TRBJ1-6, with a tentative D call TRBD1 (6 bases). This CDR3 has 14 amino acids. Germline lookup yields CDR1 MNHEY and CDR2 SMNVEV (reference sequence). V lost 6 bases and J lost 8, with 14 bases in between. The CDR3 DNA sequence: TGTGCCAGCAGGCTCAGGGGTGGGGATTCACCCCTCCACTTT. It yields the protein CASRLRGGDSPLHF.

This sequence joins TRBV29-1 and TRBJ2-3, with 12 bases lining up with TRBD2. CDR3 size: 18 residues. V was pared by 0 bases and J by 8 bases, with 15 bases of the junction left unmatched. Germline V gene sequence: CDR1 SQVTM, CDR2 ANQGSEA. The CDR3 sequence: CSVEDQGLAGCGVGTQYF. The DNA of the CDR3 is TGCAGCGTTGAAGATCAAGGACTAGCGGGGTGCGGGGTAGGTACGCAGTATTTT.

Points on this clonotype: A much larger clonotype is one base distant, so this may be a read error. This chain joins TRBV6-2 or TRBV6-3 and TRBJ2-7; D remains ambiguous. Germline V lookup: CDR1 MNHEY, CDR2 SVGEGT. Trimming removed 5 bases from V and 2 bases from J, with 7 bases in between. The CDR3 extends over 12 amino acids. In DNA form, the CDR3 reads TGTGCCAGCAGTAGAGCTGCCTACGAGCAGTACTTC. Encoded protein: CASSRAAYEQYF.